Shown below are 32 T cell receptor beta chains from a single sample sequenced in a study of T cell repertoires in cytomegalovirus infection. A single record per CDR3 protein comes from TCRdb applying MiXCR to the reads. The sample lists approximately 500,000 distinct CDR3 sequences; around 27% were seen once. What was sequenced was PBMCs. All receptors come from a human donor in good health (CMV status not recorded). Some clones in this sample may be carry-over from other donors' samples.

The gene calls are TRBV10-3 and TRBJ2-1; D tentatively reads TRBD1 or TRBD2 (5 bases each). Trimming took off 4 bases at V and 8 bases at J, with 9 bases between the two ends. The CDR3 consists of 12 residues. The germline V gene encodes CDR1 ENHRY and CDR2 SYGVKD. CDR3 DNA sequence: TGTGCCATCAGTGGAGGGGTCTATGAGCAGTTCTTC. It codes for CAISGGVYEQFF.

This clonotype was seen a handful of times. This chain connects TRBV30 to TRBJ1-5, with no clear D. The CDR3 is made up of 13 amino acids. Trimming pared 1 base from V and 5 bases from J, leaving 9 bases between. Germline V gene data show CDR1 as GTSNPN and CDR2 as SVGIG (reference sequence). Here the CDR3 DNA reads TGTGCCTGGAGTGGGGGAGGTTATCAGCCCCAGCATTTT. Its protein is CAWSGGGYQPQHF.

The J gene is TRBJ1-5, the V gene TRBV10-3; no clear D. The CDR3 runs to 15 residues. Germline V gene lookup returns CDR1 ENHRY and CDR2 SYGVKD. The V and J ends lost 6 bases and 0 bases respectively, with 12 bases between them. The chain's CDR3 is CAISLDGFSNQPQHF. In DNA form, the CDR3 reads TGTGCCATCAGCCTAGACGGCTTTAGCAATCAGCCCCAGCATTTT.

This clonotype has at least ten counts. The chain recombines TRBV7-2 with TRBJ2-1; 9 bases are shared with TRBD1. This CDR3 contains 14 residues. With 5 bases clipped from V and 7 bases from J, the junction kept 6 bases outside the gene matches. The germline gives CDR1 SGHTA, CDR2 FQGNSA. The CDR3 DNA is TGTGCCAGCAGCCCGGGACAGGGTGGGAATGAGCAGTTCTTC. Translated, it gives CASSPGQGGNEQFF. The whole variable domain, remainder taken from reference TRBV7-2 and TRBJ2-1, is GAGVSQSPSNKVTEKGKDVELRCDPISGHTALYWYRQSLGQGLEFLIYFQGNSAPDKSGLPSDRFSAERTGGSVSTLTIQRTQQEDSAVYLCASSPGQGGNEQFFGPGTRLTVL.

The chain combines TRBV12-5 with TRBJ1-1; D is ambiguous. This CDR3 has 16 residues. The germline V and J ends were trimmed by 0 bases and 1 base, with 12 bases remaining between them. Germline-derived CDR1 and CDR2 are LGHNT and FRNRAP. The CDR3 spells CASGLVARAPNTEAFF. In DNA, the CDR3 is TGTGCTAGTGGTTTGGTCGCAAGGGCCCCGAACACTGAAGCTTTCTTT. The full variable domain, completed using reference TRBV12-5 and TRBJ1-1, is DARVTQTPRHKVTEMGQEVTMRCQPILGHNTVFWYRQTMMQGLELLAYFRNRAPLDDSGMPKDRFSAEMPDATLATLKIQPSEPRDSAVYFCASGLVARAPNTEAFFGQGTRLTVV.

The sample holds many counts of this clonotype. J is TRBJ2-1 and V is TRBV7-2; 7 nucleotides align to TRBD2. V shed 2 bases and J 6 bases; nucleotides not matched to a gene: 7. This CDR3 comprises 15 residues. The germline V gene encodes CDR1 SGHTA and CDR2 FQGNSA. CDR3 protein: CASSLSGTTSNEQFF. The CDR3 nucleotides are TGTGCCAGCAGCTTATCCGGGACTACTTCCAATGAGCAGTTCTTC.

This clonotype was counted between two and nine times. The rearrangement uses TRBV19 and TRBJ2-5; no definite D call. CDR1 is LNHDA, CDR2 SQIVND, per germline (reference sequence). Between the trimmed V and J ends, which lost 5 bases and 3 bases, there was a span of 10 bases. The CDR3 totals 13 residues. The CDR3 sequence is CASSPLLEETQYF. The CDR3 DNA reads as TGTGCCAGTAGTCCCCTGTTGGAAGAGACCCAGTACTTC.

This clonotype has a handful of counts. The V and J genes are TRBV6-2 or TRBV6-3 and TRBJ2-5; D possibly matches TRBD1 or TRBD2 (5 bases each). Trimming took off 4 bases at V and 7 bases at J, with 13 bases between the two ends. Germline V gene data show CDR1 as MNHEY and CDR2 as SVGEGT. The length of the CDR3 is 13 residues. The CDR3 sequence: CASSWAGTVTQYF. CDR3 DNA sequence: TGTGCCAGCAGTTGGGCAGGGACGGTGACCCAGTACTTC.

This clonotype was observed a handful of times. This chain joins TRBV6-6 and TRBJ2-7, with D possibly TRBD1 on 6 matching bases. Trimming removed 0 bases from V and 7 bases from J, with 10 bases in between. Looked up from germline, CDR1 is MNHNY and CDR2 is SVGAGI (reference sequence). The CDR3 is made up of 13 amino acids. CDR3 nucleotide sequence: TGTGCCAGCAGTTACTCTGGGGGACAAGAGCAGTACGTC. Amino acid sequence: CASSYSGGQEQYV.

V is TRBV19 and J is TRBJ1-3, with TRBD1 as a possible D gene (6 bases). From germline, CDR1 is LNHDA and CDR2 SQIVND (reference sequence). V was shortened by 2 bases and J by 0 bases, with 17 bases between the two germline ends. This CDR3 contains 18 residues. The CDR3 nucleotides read TGTGCCAGTAGTATAACCGGTGACAGGTCCGACTCTGGAAACACCATATATTTT. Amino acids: CASSITGDRSDSGNTIYF.

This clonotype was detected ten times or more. CDR3 in DNA: TGTGCCAGCAGCTCACCACCGGGAGGTTACGAGCAGTACTTC. This sequence encodes CASSSPPGGYEQYF. This chain uses TRBV7-2 with TRBJ2-7, with 7 bases identical to TRBD2. The CDR3 sequence is 14 residues long. CDR1 and CDR2 (germline): SGHTA, FQGNSA. The V segment lost 4 bases and the J segment 4 bases; nucleotides outside the gene matches: 7.

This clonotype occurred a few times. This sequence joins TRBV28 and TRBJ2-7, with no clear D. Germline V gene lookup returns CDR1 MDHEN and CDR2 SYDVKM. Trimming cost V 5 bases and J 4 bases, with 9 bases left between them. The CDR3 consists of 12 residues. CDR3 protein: CASSRPNYEQYF. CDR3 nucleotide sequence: TGTGCCAGCAGTCGTCCTAATTACGAGCAGTACTTC.

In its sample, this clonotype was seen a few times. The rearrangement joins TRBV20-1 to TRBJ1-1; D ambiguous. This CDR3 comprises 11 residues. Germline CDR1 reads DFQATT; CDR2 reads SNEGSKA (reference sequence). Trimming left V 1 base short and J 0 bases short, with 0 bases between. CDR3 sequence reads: CSARVNTEAFF. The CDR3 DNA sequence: TGCAGTGCTAGAGTGAACACTGAAGCTTTCTTT.

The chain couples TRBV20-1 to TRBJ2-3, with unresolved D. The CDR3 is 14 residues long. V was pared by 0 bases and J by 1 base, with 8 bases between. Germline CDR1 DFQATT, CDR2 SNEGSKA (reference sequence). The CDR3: CSARDPVGTDTQYF. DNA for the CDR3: TGCAGTGCTAGAGACCCGGTAGGCACAGATACGCAGTATTTT.

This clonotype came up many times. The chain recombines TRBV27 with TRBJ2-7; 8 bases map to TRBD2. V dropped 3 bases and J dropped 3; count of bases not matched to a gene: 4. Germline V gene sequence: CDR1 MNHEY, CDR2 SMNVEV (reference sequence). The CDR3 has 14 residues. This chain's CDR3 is CASSLRGTSYEQYF. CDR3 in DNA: TGTGCCAGCAGTTTGCGTGGGACTAGCTACGAGCAGTACTTC.

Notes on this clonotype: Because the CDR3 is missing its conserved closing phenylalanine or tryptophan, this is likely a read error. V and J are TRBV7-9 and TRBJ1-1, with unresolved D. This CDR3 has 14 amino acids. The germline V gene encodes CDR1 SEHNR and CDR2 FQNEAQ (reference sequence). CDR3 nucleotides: TGTGCAAGCAGCCCCAGAAGGCTCGGGACTGAAGCTTTCGTT. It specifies CASSPRRLGTEAFV.

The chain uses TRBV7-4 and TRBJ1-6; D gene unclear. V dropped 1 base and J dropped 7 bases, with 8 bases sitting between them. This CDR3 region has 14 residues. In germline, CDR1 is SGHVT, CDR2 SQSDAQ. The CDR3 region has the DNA TGTGCCAGCAGCTTAGAAGCGGGGAATTCACCCCTCCACTTT. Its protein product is CASSLEAGNSPLHF.

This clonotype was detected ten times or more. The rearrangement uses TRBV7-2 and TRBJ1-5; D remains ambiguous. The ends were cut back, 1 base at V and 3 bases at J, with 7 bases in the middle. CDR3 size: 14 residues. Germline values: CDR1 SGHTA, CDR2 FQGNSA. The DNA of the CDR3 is TGTGCCAGCAGCTTAGTCTCCTACAATCAGCCCCAGCATTTT. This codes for CASSLVSYNQPQHF. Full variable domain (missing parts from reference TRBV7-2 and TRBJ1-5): GAGVSQSPSNKVTEKGKDVELRCDPISGHTALYWYRQSLGQGLEFLIYFQGNSAPDKSGLPSDRFSAERTGGSVSTLTIQRTQQEDSAVYLCASSLVSYNQPQHFGDGTRLSIL.

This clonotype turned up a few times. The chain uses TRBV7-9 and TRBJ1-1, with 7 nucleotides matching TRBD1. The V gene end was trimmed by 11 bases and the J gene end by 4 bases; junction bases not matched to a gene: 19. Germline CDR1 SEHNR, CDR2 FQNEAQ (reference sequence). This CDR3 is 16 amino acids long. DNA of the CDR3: TGTGCCTGTGACCCGGGGACAGTTTATGCGAGCACTGAAGCTTTCTTT. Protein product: CACDPGTVYASTEAFF. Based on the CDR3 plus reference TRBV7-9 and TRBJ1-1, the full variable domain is DTGVSQNPRHKITKRGQNVTFRCDPISEHNRLYWYRQTLGQGPEFLTYFQNEAQLEKSRLLSDRFSAERPKGSFSTLEIQRTEQGDSAMYLCACDPGTVYASTEAFFGQGTRLTVV.

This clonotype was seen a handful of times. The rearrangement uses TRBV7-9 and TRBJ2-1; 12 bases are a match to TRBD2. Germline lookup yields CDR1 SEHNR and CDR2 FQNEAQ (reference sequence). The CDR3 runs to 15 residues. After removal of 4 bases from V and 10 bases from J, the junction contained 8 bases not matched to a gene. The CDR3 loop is CASSSSGRARREQFF. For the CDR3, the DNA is TGTGCCAGCAGCTCTAGCGGGAGGGCCAGGCGGGAGCAGTTCTTC.

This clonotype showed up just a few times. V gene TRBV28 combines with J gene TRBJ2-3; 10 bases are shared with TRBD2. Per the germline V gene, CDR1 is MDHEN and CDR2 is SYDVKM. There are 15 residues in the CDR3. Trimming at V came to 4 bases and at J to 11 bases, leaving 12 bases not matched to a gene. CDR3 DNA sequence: TGTGCCAGCAGTTCCCCAGCGGGAGGGCGGGGTAAGCAGTATTTT. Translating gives CASSSPAGGRGKQYF.

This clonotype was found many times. CDR3 sequence (DNA): TGTGCCAGCAGCTTAGGTCTAGCGGGATCCGGGGAGCTGTTTTTT. This translates into CASSLGLAGSGELFF. V and J are TRBV7-2 and TRBJ2-2; 9 nucleotides match TRBD2. This CDR3 has 15 residues. CDR1 and CDR2 from the germline V gene are SGHTA and FQGNSA. V was pared by 1 base and J by 6 bases, with 3 bases of the junction left unmatched.

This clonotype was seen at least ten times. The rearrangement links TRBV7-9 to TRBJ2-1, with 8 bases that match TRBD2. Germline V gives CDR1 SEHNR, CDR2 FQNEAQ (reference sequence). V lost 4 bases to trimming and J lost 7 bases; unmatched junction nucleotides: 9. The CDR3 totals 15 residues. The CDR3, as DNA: TGTGCCAGCAGCTCGTTAGCGGGATCAGGAAATGAGCAGTTCTTC. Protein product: CASSSLAGSGNEQFF.

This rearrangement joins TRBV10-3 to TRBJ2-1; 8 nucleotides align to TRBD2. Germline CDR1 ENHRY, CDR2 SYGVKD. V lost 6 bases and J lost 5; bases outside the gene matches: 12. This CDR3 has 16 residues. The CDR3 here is CAIRDPLREEDNEQFF. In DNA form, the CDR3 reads TGTGCCATCAGAGATCCTTTGCGGGAGGAAGACAATGAGCAGTTCTTC.

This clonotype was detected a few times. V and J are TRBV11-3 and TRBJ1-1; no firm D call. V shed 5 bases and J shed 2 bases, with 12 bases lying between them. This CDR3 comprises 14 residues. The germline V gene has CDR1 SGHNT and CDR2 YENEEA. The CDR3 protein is CASSPERYNTEAFF. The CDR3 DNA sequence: TGTGCCAGCAGCCCCGAACGGTACAACACTGAAGCTTTCTTT. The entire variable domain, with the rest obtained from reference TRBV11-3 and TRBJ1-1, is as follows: EAGVVQSPRYKIIEKKQPVAFWCNPISGHNTLYWYLQNLGQGPELLIRYENEEAVDDSQLPKDRFSAERLKGVDSTLKIQPAELGDSAVYLCASSPERYNTEAFFGQGTRLTVV.

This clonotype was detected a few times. The chain's CDR3 is CASSRDPTGGQFF. Here the CDR3 DNA reads TGTGCCAGCAGCAGGGACCCAACGGGGGGGCAGTTCTTC. The chain employs TRBV5-4 and TRBJ2-1; 7 bases fit TRBD2. V was clipped by 4 bases and J by 12 bases; unmatched bases: 10. The CDR3 extends over 13 amino acids. CDR1 is SGHNT and CDR2 is YYREEE in the germline V gene (reference sequence). Complete variable domain (other parts from reference TRBV5-4 and TRBJ2-1): ETGVTQSPTHLIKTRGQQVTLRCSSQSGHNTVSWYQQALGQGPQFIFQYYREEENGRGNFPPRFSGLQFPNYSSELNVNALELDDSALYLCASSRDPTGGQFFGPGTRLTVL.

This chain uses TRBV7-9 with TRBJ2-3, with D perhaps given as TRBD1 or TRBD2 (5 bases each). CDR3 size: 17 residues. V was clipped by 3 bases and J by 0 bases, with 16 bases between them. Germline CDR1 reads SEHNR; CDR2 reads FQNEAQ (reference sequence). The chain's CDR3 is CASSLRGSGASTDTQYF. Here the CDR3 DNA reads TGTGCCAGCAGCTTGAGGGGCAGCGGCGCTAGCACAGATACGCAGTATTTT.

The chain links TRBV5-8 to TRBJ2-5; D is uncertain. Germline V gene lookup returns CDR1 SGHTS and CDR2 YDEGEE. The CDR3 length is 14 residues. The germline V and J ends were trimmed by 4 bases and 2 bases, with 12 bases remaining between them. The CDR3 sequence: CASSGRFGQETQYF. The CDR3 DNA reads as TGTGCCAGCAGCGGTAGATTTGGGCAAGAGACCCAGTACTTC.

The CDR3 region is CSAATDRGGGNTIYF. The CDR3 DNA sequence: TGCAGTGCGGCGACGGATCGGGGGGGTGGAAACACCATATATTTT. This chain joins TRBV20-1 and TRBJ1-3, with a possible D match to TRBD1 (5 bases). Looked up from germline, CDR1 is DFQATT and CDR2 is SNEGSKA (reference sequence). Trimming removed 6 bases at V and 3 bases at J, with 18 bases between. CDR3 length equals 15 residues.

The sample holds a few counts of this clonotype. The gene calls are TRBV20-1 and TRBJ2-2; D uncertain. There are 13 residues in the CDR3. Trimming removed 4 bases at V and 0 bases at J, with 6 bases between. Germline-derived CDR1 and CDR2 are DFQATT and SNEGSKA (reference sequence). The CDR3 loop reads CSATGANTGELFF. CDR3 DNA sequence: TGCAGTGCTACGGGCGCGAACACCGGGGAGCTGTTTTTT.

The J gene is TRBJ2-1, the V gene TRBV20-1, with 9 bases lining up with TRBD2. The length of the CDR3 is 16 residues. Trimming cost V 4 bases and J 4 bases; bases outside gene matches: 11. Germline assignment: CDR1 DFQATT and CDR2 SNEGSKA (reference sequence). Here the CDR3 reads CSAIPLDSGGYNEQFF. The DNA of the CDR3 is TGCAGTGCTATCCCGTTGGATAGCGGGGGATACAATGAGCAGTTCTTC.

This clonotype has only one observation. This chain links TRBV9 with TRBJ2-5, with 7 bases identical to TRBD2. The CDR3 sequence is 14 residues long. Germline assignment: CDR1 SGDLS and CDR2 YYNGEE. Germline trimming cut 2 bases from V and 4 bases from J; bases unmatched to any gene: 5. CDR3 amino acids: CASSVRGERETQYF. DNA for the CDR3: TGTGCCAGCAGCGTTCGGGGGGAACGAGAGACCCAGTACTTC.